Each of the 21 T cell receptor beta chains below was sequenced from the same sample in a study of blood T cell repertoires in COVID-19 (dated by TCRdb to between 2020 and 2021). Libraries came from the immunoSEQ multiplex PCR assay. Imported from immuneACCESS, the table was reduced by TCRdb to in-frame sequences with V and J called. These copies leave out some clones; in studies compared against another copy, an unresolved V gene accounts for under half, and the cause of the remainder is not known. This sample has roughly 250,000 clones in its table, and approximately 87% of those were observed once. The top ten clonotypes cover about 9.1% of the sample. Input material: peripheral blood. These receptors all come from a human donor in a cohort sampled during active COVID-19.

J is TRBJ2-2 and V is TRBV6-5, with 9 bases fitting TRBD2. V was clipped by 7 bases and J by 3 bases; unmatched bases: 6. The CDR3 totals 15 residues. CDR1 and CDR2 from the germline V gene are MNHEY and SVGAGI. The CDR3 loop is CASKVRGGHTGELFF. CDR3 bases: TGTGCCAGCAAAGTGCGGGGGGGCCACACCGGGGAGCTGTTTTTT.

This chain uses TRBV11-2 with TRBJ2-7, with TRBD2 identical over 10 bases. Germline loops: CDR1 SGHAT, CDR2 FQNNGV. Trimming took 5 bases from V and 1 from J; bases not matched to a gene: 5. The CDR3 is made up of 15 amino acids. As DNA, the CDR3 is TGTGCCAGCAGCACCCGACTAGCGGGTTCCTACGAGCAGTACTTC. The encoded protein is CASSTRLAGSYEQYF.

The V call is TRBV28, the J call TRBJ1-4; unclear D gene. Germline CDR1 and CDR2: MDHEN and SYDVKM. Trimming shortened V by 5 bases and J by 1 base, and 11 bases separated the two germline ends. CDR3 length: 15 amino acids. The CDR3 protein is CASSPGGVTNEKLFF. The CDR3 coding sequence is TGTGCCAGCAGTCCCGGAGGAGTAACTAATGAAAAACTGTTTTTT.

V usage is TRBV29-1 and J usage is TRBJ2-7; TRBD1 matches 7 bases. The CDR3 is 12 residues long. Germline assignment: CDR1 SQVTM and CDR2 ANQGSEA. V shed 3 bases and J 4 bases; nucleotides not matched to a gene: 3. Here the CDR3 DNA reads TGCAGCGTTGATGGGGACAGATACGAGCAGTACTTC. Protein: CSVDGDRYEQYF.

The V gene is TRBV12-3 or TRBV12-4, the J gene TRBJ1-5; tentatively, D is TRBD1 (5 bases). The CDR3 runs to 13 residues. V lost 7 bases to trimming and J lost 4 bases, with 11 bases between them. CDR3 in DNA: TGTGCCAGCAACGGAGGGGTTAATCAGCCCCAGCATTTT. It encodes CASNGGVNQPQHF.

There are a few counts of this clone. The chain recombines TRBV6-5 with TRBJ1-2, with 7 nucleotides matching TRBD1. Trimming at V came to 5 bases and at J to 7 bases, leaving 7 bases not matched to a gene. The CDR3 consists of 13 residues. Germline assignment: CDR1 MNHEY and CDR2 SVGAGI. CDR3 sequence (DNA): TGTGCCAGCAGTACGACAGGGCTGGGTGGCTACACCTTC. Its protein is CASSTTGLGGYTF.

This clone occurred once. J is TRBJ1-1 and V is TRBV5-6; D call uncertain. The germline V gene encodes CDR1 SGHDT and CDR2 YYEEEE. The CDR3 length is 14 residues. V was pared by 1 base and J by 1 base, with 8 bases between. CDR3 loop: CASSLRQSNTEAFF. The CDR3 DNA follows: TGTGCCAGCAGCTTGCGTCAGTCGAACACTGAAGCTTTCTTT.

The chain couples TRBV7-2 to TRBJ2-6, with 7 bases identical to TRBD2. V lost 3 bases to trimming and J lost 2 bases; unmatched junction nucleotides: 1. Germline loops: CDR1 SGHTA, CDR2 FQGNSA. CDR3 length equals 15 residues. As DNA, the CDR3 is TGTGCCAGCAGCTTGACTAGCACTGGGGCCAACGTCCTGACTTTC. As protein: CASSLTSTGANVLTF.

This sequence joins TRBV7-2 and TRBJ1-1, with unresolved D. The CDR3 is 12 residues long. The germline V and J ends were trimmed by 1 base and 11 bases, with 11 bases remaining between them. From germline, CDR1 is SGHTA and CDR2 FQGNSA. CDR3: CASSLEVGEAFF. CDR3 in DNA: TGTGCCAGCAGCTTAGAGGTGGGCGAGGCTTTCTTT.

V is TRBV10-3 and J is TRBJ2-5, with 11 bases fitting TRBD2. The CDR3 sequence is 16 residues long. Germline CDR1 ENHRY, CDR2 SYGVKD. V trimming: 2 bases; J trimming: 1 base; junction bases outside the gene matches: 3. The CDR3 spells CAISERLAGSQETQYF. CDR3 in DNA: TGTGCCATCAGTGAGCGACTAGCGGGGTCCCAAGAGACCCAGTACTTC.

CDR3: CASSPGRTVEKLFF. In DNA, the CDR3 is TGTGCCAGCAGCCCAGGGCGGACGGTTGAAAAACTGTTTTTT. The J gene is TRBJ1-4, the V gene TRBV7-9; TRBD1 is a possible D gene (5 bases). Germline CDR1 SEHNR, CDR2 FQNEAQ (reference sequence). The V end was cut by 5 bases, the J end by 7 bases, with 14 bases between. There are 14 residues in the CDR3.

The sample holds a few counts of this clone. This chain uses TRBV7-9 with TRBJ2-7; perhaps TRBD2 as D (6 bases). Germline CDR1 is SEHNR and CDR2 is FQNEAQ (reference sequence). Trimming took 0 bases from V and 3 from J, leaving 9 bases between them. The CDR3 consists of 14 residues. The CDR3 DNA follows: TGTGCCAGCAGCTTAGCGCGGGGATACTACGAGCAGTACTTC. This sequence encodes CASSLARGYYEQYF.

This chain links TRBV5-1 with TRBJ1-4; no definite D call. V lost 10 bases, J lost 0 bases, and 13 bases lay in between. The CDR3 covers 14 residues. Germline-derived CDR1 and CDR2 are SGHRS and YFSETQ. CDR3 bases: TGCGCCTCAAAGAACGGGGCAACTAATGAAAAACTGTTTTTT. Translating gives CASKNGATNEKLFF.

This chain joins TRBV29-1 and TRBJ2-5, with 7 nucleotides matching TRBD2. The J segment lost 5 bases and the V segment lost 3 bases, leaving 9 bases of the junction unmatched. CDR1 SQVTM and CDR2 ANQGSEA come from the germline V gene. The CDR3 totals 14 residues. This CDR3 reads CSVDSSGLAETQYF. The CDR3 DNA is TGCAGCGTTGATAGTAGCGGGCTAGCTGAGACCCAGTACTTC.

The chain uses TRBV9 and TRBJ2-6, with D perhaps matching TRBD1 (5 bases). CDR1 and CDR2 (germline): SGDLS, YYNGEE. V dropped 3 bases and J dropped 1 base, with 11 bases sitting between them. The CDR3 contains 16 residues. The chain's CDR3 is CASSGTFLSGANVLTF. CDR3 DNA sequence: TGTGCCAGCAGCGGGACATTTCTTTCTGGGGCCAACGTCCTGACTTTC.

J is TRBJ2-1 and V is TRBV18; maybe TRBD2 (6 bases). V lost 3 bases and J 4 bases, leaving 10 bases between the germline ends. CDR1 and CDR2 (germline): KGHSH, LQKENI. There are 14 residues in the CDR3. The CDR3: CASSPRDSYNEQFF. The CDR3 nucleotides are TGTGCCAGCTCACCCCGGGACTCTTACAATGAGCAGTTCTTC.

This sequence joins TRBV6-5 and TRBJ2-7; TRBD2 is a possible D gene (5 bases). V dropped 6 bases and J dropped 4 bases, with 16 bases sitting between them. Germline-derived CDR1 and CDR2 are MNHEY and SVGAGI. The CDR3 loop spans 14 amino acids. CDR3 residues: CASRQGSRLYEQYF. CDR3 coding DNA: TGTGCCAGCAGACAAGGGAGCAGGCTGTACGAGCAGTACTTC.

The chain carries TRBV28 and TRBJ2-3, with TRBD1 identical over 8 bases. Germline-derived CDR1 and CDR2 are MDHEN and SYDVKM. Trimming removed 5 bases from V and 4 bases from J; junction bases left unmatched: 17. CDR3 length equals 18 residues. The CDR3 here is CASSKAVTGAGGSDTQYF. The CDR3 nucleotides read TGTGCCAGCAGTAAGGCCGTGACAGGGGCCGGGGGTTCAGATACGCAGTATTTT.

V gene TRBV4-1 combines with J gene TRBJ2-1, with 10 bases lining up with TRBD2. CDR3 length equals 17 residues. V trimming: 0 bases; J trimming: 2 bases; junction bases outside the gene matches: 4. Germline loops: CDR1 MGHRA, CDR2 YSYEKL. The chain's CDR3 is CASSQDLLAGAYNEQFF. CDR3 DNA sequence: TGCGCCAGCAGCCAAGATCTTCTAGCGGGGGCCTACAATGAGCAGTTCTTC.

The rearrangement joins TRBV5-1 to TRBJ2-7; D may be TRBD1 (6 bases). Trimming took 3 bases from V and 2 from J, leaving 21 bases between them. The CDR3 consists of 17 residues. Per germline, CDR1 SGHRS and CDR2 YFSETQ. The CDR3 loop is CASSSKPGARFTYEQYF. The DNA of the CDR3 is TGCGCCAGCAGCTCAAAACCAGGGGCTCGCTTCACCTACGAGCAGTACTTC.

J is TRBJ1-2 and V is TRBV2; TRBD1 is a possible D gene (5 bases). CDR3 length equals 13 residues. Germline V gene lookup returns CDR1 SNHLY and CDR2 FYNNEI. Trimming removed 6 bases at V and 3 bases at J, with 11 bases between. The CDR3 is CASRSTGHYGYTF. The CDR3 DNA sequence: TGTGCCAGCAGGTCCACAGGACACTATGGCTACACCTTC.